This T cell receptor beta chain came from a study of response to subunit inactivated influenza vaccine. Study-wide findings and caveats: Seasonal influenza vaccination, on each occasion, was suggested by the authors to recruit few new T cells.

One entry per CDR3 protein, called by TCRdb with MiXCR from the RT-PCR reads. In the table there are 650,000 to 850,000 distinct CDR3 sequences, approximately 15% of which are singletons. In regard to this clonotype: The antigen is unknown.

The V gene end was trimmed by 6 bases and the J gene end by 6 bases; junction bases not matched to a gene: 8. The CDR3 runs to 14 residues. Germline CDR1 is MDHEN and CDR2 is SYDVKM. The source material was PBMCs from blood, sampled approximately 15 days before vaccination. The chain employs TRBV28 and TRBJ1-5; 7 positions agree with TRBD1. The sequence derives from a man in his forties or fifties who received an inactivated influenza vaccine. The CDR3 nucleotides are TGTGCCAGCAGCTCAGGGGGTACTCTTCAGCCCCAGCATTTT. Translated, it gives CASSSGGTLQPQHF.